The next 9 T cell receptor beta chains were all read from a single sample in a study of blood T cell repertoires in COVID-19. The method was immunoSEQ multiplex PCR; TCRdb's version includes in-frame clones alone and lacks a portion of them. The sample comprises about 400,000 clones, more than 85% of which are singletons, and roughly 4% rests with the top ten. Sequences were obtained from peripheral blood. The receptors shown here come from a woman aged 30 to 39 with acute or convalescent COVID-19.

This chain links TRBV30 with TRBJ1-1; D gene unclear. Trimming shortened V by 2 bases and J by 5 bases, and 6 bases separated the two germline ends. Germline CDR1 is GTSNPN and CDR2 is SVGIG (reference sequence). The CDR3 is 11 residues long. The DNA of the CDR3 is TGTGCCTGGAGTCGACAAACTGAAGCTTTCTTT. As protein: CAWSRQTEAFF.

The chain is built from TRBV7-2 and TRBJ2-3; 9 bases agree with TRBD2. The V gene's germline CDR1 is SGHTA and CDR2 FQGNSA. Trimming at V came to 6 bases and at J to 4 bases, leaving 14 bases not matched to a gene. The CDR3 loop spans 17 amino acids. The CDR3 nucleotides are TGTGCCAGCAGTCGATGGGGCGGGGGGGCCTCAGCAGATACGCAGTATTTT. Amino acids: CASSRWGGGASADTQYF.

This clone has just one count. CDR3 sequence: CASISTAEGYEQYF. The CDR3, as DNA: TGTGCCAGCATCTCAACCGCGGAGGGGTACGAGCAGTACTTC. This sequence joins TRBV5-4 and TRBJ2-7, with D perhaps matching TRBD2 (6 bases). Per the germline V gene, CDR1 is SGHNT and CDR2 is YYREEE (reference sequence). This CDR3 contains 14 residues. V was pared by 6 bases and J by 4 bases, with 17 bases between.

V and J are TRBV29-1 and TRBJ2-5; 7 bases match TRBD2. The germline V gene encodes CDR1 SQVTM and CDR2 ANQGSEA. The junction had 13 bases not matched to a gene; V was cut back by 2 bases and J by 4 bases. The CDR3 contains 16 residues. In DNA form, the CDR3 reads TGCAGCGTTGAATGGAGCGGGGCCTTAAGGGGAGAGACCCAGTACTTC. Translating gives CSVEWSGALRGETQYF.

In this sample, this clone turned up a few times. The chain has TRBV12-3 or TRBV12-4 and TRBJ1-1; D not certain. V lost 4 bases and J lost 0, with 3 bases in between. The CDR3 runs 12 residues. As DNA, the CDR3 is TGTGCCAGCAGTTCAGTGAACACTGAAGCTTTCTTT. Its protein product is CASSSVNTEAFF.

The chain recombines TRBV4-1 with TRBJ1-2; D gene uncertain. The CDR3 is made up of 16 amino acids. Trimming pared 0 bases from V and 8 bases from J, leaving 19 bases between. Germline CDR1 and CDR2: MGHRA and YSYEKL. DNA of the CDR3: TGCGCCAGCAGCCAAGATACGCGGGCGACTGTCTGGGGCTACACCTTC. Residues: CASSQDTRATVWGYTF.

This clone was detected only once. The chain couples TRBV2 to TRBJ2-7; D possibly corresponds to TRBD2 (5 bases). Germline V gene sequence: CDR1 SNHLY, CDR2 FYNNEI. Trimming took 7 bases from V and 1 from J, leaving 17 bases between them. The CDR3 loop spans 15 amino acids. CDR3 sequence reads: CASTSSKRPSYEQYF. The CDR3 bases are TGTGCCAGCACGAGTTCGAAGCGGCCTTCCTACGAGCAGTACTTC.

The rearrangement uses TRBV29-1 and TRBJ2-3; no clear D. CDR1 and CDR2 from the germline V gene are SQVTM and ANQGSEA. Deletions cut 4 bases from V and 1 base from J, with 15 bases between. The CDR3 has 15 amino acids. CDR3 in DNA: TGCAGCGTTGTCCCCCACCTTCAGGGCACAGATACGCAGTATTTT. Its protein is CSVVPHLQGTDTQYF.

This chain links TRBV9 with TRBJ1-1; D is unresolved. The germline V gene has CDR1 SGDLS and CDR2 YYNGEE. The CDR3 extends over 15 amino acids. V lost 9 bases to trimming and J lost 3 bases, with 21 bases between them. This chain's CDR3 is CATSRGDVVDTEAFF. Here the CDR3 DNA reads TGTGCCACCTCCCGAGGCGACGTGGTGGACACTGAAGCTTTCTTT.